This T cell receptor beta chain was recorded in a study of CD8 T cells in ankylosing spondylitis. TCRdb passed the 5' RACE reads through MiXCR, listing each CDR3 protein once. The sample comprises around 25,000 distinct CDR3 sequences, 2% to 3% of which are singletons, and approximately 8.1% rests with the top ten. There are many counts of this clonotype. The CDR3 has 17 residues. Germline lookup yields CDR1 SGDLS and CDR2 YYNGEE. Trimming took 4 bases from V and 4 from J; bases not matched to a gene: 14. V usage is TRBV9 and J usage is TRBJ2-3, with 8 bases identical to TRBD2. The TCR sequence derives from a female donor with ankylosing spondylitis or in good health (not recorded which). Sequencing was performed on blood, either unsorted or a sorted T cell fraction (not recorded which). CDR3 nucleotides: TGTGCCAGCAGCCCTCACCCAACCGGGACTAGTGCAGATACGCAGTATTTT. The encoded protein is CASSPHPTGTSADTQYF.